Following are 32 T cell receptor beta chains from one sample sequenced in a study of CD8 T cells in ankylosing spondylitis. TCRdb re-called the 5' RACE reads through MiXCR, storing one row per CDR3 protein. The sample yields 50,000 to 70,000 distinct CDR3 sequences, approximately 6% seen once. The sequenced sample was synovial fluid, either unsorted or a sorted T cell fraction (not recorded which). These TCRs come from a male donor with ankylosing spondylitis.

V is TRBV10-2 and J is TRBJ2-1; 8 bases are a match to TRBD1. Unmatched junction bases numbered 7, after V lost 6 bases and J lost 3 bases. Germline-derived CDR1 and CDR2 are WSHSY and SAAADI. The CDR3 totals 15 residues. CDR3 sequence: CASRTDRGVYNEQFF. The CDR3 coding sequence is TGCGCCAGCAGGACAGACAGGGGAGTCTACAATGAGCAGTTCTTC.

This clonotype has more than one count but fewer than ten. The V gene is TRBV10-1, the J gene TRBJ1-1; 7 bases align to TRBD1. The CDR3 is 16 amino acids. Trimming cost V 0 bases and J 6 bases; bases outside gene matches: 10. The V gene's germline CDR1 is WNHNN and CDR2 SYGVQD (reference sequence). In nucleotides, the CDR3 is TGCGCCAGCAGTGAGTCGGACGGGACAGCTAGCGCTGAAGCTTTCTTT. This translates into CASSESDGTASAEAFF.

This clonotype was recorded at least ten times. DNA of the CDR3: TGCAGTGCCGGACTTGGGGGTCAAGATACGCAGTATTTT. Translation: CSAGLGGQDTQYF. The gene calls are TRBV20-1 and TRBJ2-3, with D perhaps being TRBD1 or TRBD2 (5 bases each). The CDR3 has 13 amino acids. With 6 bases removed from V and 5 bases from J, the gap between germline ends came to 15 bases. In germline, CDR1 is DFQATT, CDR2 SNEGSKA (reference sequence).

Many counts were recorded for this clonotype. The rearrangement joins TRBV20-1 to TRBJ2-2; 8 positions agree with TRBD1. This CDR3 spans 16 amino acids. Per germline, CDR1 DFQATT and CDR2 SNEGSKA (reference sequence). Germline trimming cut 0 bases from V and 3 bases from J; bases unmatched to any gene: 6. CDR3 bases: TGCAGTGCTAGAGAACGTGACAGGGGACACACCGGGGAGCTGTTTTTT. It translates to CSARERDRGHTGELFF.

Sample share makes this clonotype medium-sized. The chain uses TRBV29-1 and TRBJ2-1; D is tentatively TRBD1 or TRBD2 (5 bases each). The length of the CDR3 is 11 residues. CDR1 and CDR2 (germline): SQVTM, ANQGSEA. V lost 8 bases to trimming and J lost 5 bases, with 10 bases between them. The CDR3: CSYGADNEQFF. The CDR3 nucleotides are TGCAGCTACGGGGCGGACAATGAGCAGTTCTTC.

The V gene is TRBV11-3, the J gene TRBJ2-2; D not resolved. CDR3 length: 16 amino acids. Germline lookup yields CDR1 SGHNT and CDR2 YENEEA. The V end was cut by 5 bases, the J end by 5 bases, with 18 bases between. The CDR3 region is CASSLRASIITGELFF. DNA for the CDR3: TGTGCCAGCAGCCTAAGGGCCTCGATAATAACCGGGGAGCTGTTTTTT.

In its sample, this clonotype was seen a few times. J is TRBJ2-7 and V is TRBV19; 11 bases map to TRBD2. From germline, CDR1 is LNHDA and CDR2 SQIVND (reference sequence). The V and J ends lost 6 bases and 2 bases, in that order; junction bases with no gene match: 6. CDR3 size: 15 residues. The chain's CDR3 is CASRLGTSGTYEQYF. CDR3 sequence (DNA): TGTGCCAGTAGACTCGGGACTAGCGGAACCTACGAGCAGTACTTC.

This clonotype was counted at least ten times. The chain combines TRBV2 with TRBJ1-6; the D gene is possibly TRBD1 (5 bases). The CDR3 loop spans 16 amino acids. Trimming took 5 bases from V and 6 from J, leaving 17 bases between them. The germline gives CDR1 SNHLY, CDR2 FYNNEI. CDR3 in amino acids: CASSRISGLLNSPLHF. The CDR3 DNA reads as TGTGCCAGCAGTCGGATCTCGGGACTACTTAATTCACCCCTCCACTTT. Supplemented by reference TRBV2 and TRBJ1-6, the full variable domain reads EPEVTQTPSHQVTQMGQEVILRCVPISNHLYFYWYRQILGQKVEFLVSFYNNEISEKSEIFDDQFSVERPDGSNFTLKIRSTKLEDSAMYFCASSRISGLLNSPLHFGNGTRLTVT.

This clonotype was recorded many times. CDR3 protein: CASSESMSGRLAKNIQYF. For the CDR3, the DNA is TGTGCCAGCAGCGAAAGTATGAGCGGACGGTTAGCCAAAAACATTCAGTACTTC. V is TRBV7-8 and J is TRBJ2-4, with a tentative D call TRBD2 (5 bases). Deletions cut 5 bases from V and 0 bases from J, with 20 bases between. This CDR3 comprises 18 residues. Germline V gives CDR1 SGHVS, CDR2 FQNEAQ.

This clonotype was picked up a small number of times. The genes are TRBV20-1 and TRBJ1-6; D remains ambiguous. The CDR3 contains 14 residues. Trimming took 6 bases from V and 7 from J, leaving 16 bases between them. Germline V CDR1 and CDR2: DFQATT, SNEGSKA (reference sequence). The CDR3 DNA sequence: TGCAGTGCCACGGGTGGAACTGGGAATTCACCCCTCCACTTT. Protein product: CSATGGTGNSPLHF.

This clonotype occurred many times. V and J are TRBV6-5 and TRBJ2-2, with a possible D match to TRBD2 (6 bases). Germline lookup yields CDR1 MNHEY and CDR2 SVGAGI. The CDR3 extends over 18 amino acids. V shed 3 bases and J shed 7 bases, with 24 bases lying between them. The CDR3 sequence: CASSYTFPGEMVIGELFF. CDR3 sequence (DNA): TGTGCCAGCAGTTATACTTTCCCGGGAGAAATGGTTATCGGGGAGCTGTTTTTT.

In its sample, this clonotype was seen a few times. V and J are TRBV7-3 and TRBJ2-3; possibly TRBD1 for D (6 bases). V was pared by 5 bases and J by 1 base, with 13 bases between. This CDR3 has 15 amino acids. Germline lookup yields CDR1 SGHTA and CDR2 FQGTGA. CDR3 sequence reads: CASSPLGGGTDTQYF. CDR3 sequence (DNA): TGTGCCAGCAGCCCCCTTGGGGGCGGCACAGATACGCAGTATTTT.

The sample holds a few counts of this clonotype. One end of the junction fails to match germline, which may point to a read error. The chain is built from TRBV5-1 and TRBJ2-5; 10 positions match TRBD1. The CDR3 contains 14 residues. CDR1 and CDR2 from the germline V gene are SGHRS and YFSETQ. CDR3 amino acids: CASLRTGGQEAQYF. CDR3 in DNA: TGCGCCAGCCTTCGGACAGGGGGACAAGAGGCCCAGTACTTC.

This clonotype came up many times. V and J are TRBV29-1 and TRBJ2-7; D perhaps matches TRBD1 (5 bases). CDR1 and CDR2 (germline): SQVTM, ANQGSEA. The CDR3 covers 13 residues. Trimming stripped 5 bases from V and 0 bases from J, with 11 bases between. CDR3 coding DNA: TGCAGCGTTCTTCGACAGTCCTCCTACGAGCAGTACTTC. It encodes CSVLRQSSYEQYF.

The chain links TRBV19 to TRBJ2-3, with D uncertain. The CDR3 consists of 14 residues. Germline V CDR1 and CDR2: LNHDA, SQIVND (reference sequence). The V end lost 7 bases, the J end lost 2 bases, and 13 bases lay between the germline ends. The CDR3 nucleotides read TGTGCCAGTACTCGACAAGCTTCCACAGATACGCAGTATTTT. Residues: CASTRQASTDTQYF. Based on the CDR3 plus reference TRBV19 and TRBJ2-3, the full variable domain is DGGITQSPKYLFRKEGQNVTLSCEQNLNHDAMYWYRQDPGQGLRLIYYSQIVNDFQKGDIAEGYSVSREKKESFPLTVTSAQKNPTAFYLCASTRQASTDTQYFGPGTRLTVL.

This clonotype turned up a few times. The rearrangement links TRBV28 to TRBJ2-7; 10 bases align to TRBD2. The CDR3 consists of 15 residues. The V segment lost 6 bases and the J segment 3 bases; nucleotides outside the gene matches: 8. From germline, CDR1 is MDHEN and CDR2 SYDVKM. In DNA form, the CDR3 reads TGTGCCAGCAGGCCGGGACTAGCGACCTACTACGAGCAGTACTTC. The encoded protein is CASRPGLATYYEQYF.

This clonotype was seen only a few times. J is TRBJ2-1 and V is TRBV4-3; 8 bases line up with TRBD2. Losses at the gene ends were 0 bases for V and 6 bases for J; bases not matched to a gene: 10. The CDR3 is made up of 17 amino acids. CDR1 and CDR2 (germline): LGHNA, YSLEER. CDR3 in DNA: TGCGCCAGCAGCCAAGATGGGGGCGGGGGGAAGAGCAATGAGCAGTTCTTC. This gives the protein CASSQDGGGGKSNEQFF.

V gene TRBV9 combines with J gene TRBJ1-2; no clear D gene. The V and J ends lost 5 bases and 7 bases respectively, with 15 bases between them. This CDR3 has 13 amino acids. The germline CDR1 and CDR2 sequences are SGDLS and YYNGEE. CDR3: CASSQLGGSGYTF. DNA for the CDR3: TGTGCCAGCAGTCAACTGGGAGGGTCTGGCTACACCTTC.

This clonotype came up many times. V gene TRBV6-5 combines with J gene TRBJ1-2; 9 positions match TRBD1. This CDR3 is built from 13 residues. V was pared by 7 bases and J by 7 bases, with 7 bases of the junction left unmatched. Germline CDR1 is MNHEY and CDR2 is SVGAGI. The CDR3 DNA reads TGTGCCAGCATTTGGGACAGGGCGGCTGGCTACACCTTC. Translated, it gives CASIWDRAAGYTF.

This clonotype was recorded at least ten times. The chain carries TRBV7-8 and TRBJ2-1; D not certain. Trimming took 3 bases from V and 5 from J, leaving 11 bases between them. This CDR3 comprises 14 residues. Germline values: CDR1 SGHVS, CDR2 FQNEAQ. The DNA of the CDR3 is TGTGCCAGCAGCTTGGGGTTAGGGAACAATGAGCAGTTCTTC. Amino acid sequence: CASSLGLGNNEQFF.

This clonotype occurred many times. The J gene is TRBJ2-5, the V gene TRBV20-1, with 12 bases identical to TRBD1. J lost 7 bases, V lost 6 bases, and 12 bases had no gene match. CDR3 length equals 15 residues. Germline lookup yields CDR1 DFQATT and CDR2 SNEGSKA (reference sequence). In DNA form, the CDR3 reads TGCAGTGCAAGGACGCCGGGACAGGGGGCTGGGACCCAGTACTTC. Its protein is CSARTPGQGAGTQYF.

This clonotype occurred many times. The chain is built from TRBV5-5 and TRBJ2-5, with D perhaps TRBD2 (5 bases). This CDR3 has 15 residues. Germline-derived CDR1 and CDR2 are SGHKS and YYEKEE (reference sequence). Trimming shortened V by 2 bases and J by 0 bases, and 11 bases separated the two germline ends. The DNA of the CDR3 is TGTGCCAGCAGCTTTATTCAGACTAACCAAGAGACCCAGTACTTC. Its protein is CASSFIQTNQETQYF.

The sample holds a few counts of this clonotype. The gene calls are TRBV3-1 and TRBJ2-7; the match to TRBD2 covers 9 bases. Germline-derived CDR1 and CDR2 are LGHDT and YNNKEL (reference sequence). This CDR3 is 15 amino acids long. J was trimmed by 3 bases and V by 3 bases; bases with no gene match: 6. CDR3 nucleotides: TGTGCCAGCAGCCACTCCCCTAGCGGGATCTACGAGCAGTACTTC. Protein sequence: CASSHSPSGIYEQYF.

This chain joins TRBV19 and TRBJ2-6, with 13 bases lining up with TRBD2. Losses at the gene ends were 5 bases for V and 0 bases for J; bases not matched to a gene: 7. The germline V gene encodes CDR1 LNHDA and CDR2 SQIVND (reference sequence). The CDR3 is 19 residues long. CDR3 loop: CASSLLGTSGTSGANVLTF. The CDR3 region has the DNA TGTGCCAGTAGTCTCCTCGGGACTAGCGGGACCTCTGGGGCCAACGTCCTGACTTTC.

In its sample, this clonotype was seen many times. CDR3 nucleotides: TGCGCCAGCAGCATCGGGAGGAAAGAGACCCAGTACTTC. It translates to CASSIGRKETQYF. This chain connects TRBV5-1 to TRBJ2-5; the match to TRBD2 covers 7 bases. This CDR3 comprises 13 residues. V lost 4 bases, J lost 3 bases, and 3 bases stayed unmatched. Germline V CDR1 and CDR2: SGHRS, YFSETQ.

This clonotype was seen a few times. V and J are TRBV28 and TRBJ2-7, with TRBD2 identical over 13 bases. The CDR3 extends over 15 amino acids. After removal of 5 bases from V and 4 bases from J, the junction contained 5 bases not matched to a gene. The germline V gene encodes CDR1 MDHEN and CDR2 SYDVKM. The CDR3 reads CASSQGLAGVYEQYF. CDR3 DNA: TGTGCCAGCAGTCAAGGACTAGCGGGAGTTTACGAGCAGTACTTC.

The sample holds many counts of this clonotype. V usage is TRBV3-1 and J usage is TRBJ2-7, with 11 bases aligning to TRBD2. V was clipped by 6 bases and J by 5 bases; unmatched bases: 6. Looked up from germline, CDR1 is LGHDT and CDR2 is YNNKEL (reference sequence). CDR3 length: 14 residues. The CDR3 DNA reads TGTGCCAGCAGACATAGCGGGAGGGCAGACGAGCAGTACTTC. It yields the protein CASRHSGRADEQYF.

This clonotype has at least ten counts. J is TRBJ1-6 and V is TRBV6-5, with D uncertain. CDR3 length equals 14 residues. Per the germline V gene, CDR1 is MNHEY and CDR2 is SVGAGI. V was clipped by 4 bases and J by 10 bases, with 14 bases between them. The CDR3 spells CASSSTVRESPLHF. CDR3 nucleotides: TGTGCCAGCAGTTCTACAGTGAGGGAGTCACCCCTCCACTTT.

This clonotype was observed many times. The CDR3 loop is CASSFPGESPTDTQYF. For the CDR3, the DNA is TGTGCCAGCAGCTTCCCAGGGGAGTCCCCCACAGATACGCAGTATTTT. The chain uses TRBV5-6 and TRBJ2-3; TRBD1 might be the D (6 bases). This CDR3 contains 16 residues. Trimming shortened V by 2 bases and J by 2 bases, and 15 bases separated the two germline ends. Germline-derived CDR1 and CDR2 are SGHDT and YYEEEE.

This clonotype was picked up many times. The chain employs TRBV6-5 and TRBJ2-2; D is unclear. V gave up 4 bases and J gave up 1 base, with 7 bases separating them. The CDR3 spans 14 residues. Germline V lookup: CDR1 MNHEY, CDR2 SVGAGI. For the CDR3, the DNA is TGTGCCAGCAGTTCGGGTTGGAACACCGGGGAGCTGTTTTTT. Protein product: CASSSGWNTGELFF.

This clonotype showed up many times. The CDR3 is CASSPDQGADEKLFF. The CDR3 DNA follows: TGTGCCAGCTCACCAGACCAGGGGGCGGATGAAAAACTGTTTTTT. V is TRBV18 and J is TRBJ1-4; 8 bases are shared with TRBD1. CDR3 size: 15 residues. The trim removed 2 bases at V and 6 bases at J, leaving 5 bases unmatched. CDR1 is KGHSH and CDR2 is LQKENI in the germline V gene.

This clonotype was recorded a few times. The J gene is TRBJ2-6, the V gene TRBV28; D is unresolved. Germline assignment: CDR1 MDHEN and CDR2 SYDVKM. Trimming pared 5 bases from V and 0 bases from J, leaving 8 bases between. The CDR3 totals 15 residues. The chain's CDR3 is CASSPLSSGANVLTF. In nucleotides, the CDR3 is TGTGCCAGCAGTCCACTAAGCTCTGGGGCCAACGTCCTGACTTTC. Drawing the rest from reference TRBV28 and TRBJ2-6, the complete variable domain is DVKVTQSSRYLVKRTGEKVFLECVQDMDHENMFWYRQDPGLGLRLIYFSYDVKMKEKGDIPEGYSVSREKKERFSLILESASTNQTSMYLCASSPLSSGANVLTFGAGSRLTVL.